Described below is a single T cell receptor beta chain sequence and its context. The clone's antigen remains unknown. Within one base of it there is no much larger clone, and no base qualities were kept. Flow cytometry had shown CD8+CD57+ cell expansion in the patients selected for sequencing. Every patient had a diagnosis of severe acquired aplastic anemia based on International Study of Aplastic Anemia and Agranulocytosis and Camitta criteria. At the time blood was sampled, none of the patients had received any therapy. TCR repertoires of sorted CD4+ and CD8+ blood T cells from severe aplastic anemia patients and healthy subjects were deep-sequenced in the study. In the USA, patient enrollment took place under clinicaltrials.gov protocols 00001620, 01623167, 00001397, 00071045, 00081523 and 00961064. Ficoll-Paque density gradient centrifugation was used to isolate peripheral blood mononuclear cells. Before DNA extraction, CD4+ and CD8+ T cells were sorted by FACS or by magnetic beads.

The data originate from a study of CD8+CD57+ T cells in acquired aplastic anemia (dated by TCRdb to the late 2010s). Context from the whole study: On average, sorted CD4+ and CD8+ cells yielded around 3.4 ug of extracted DNA, with a range of roughly 0.18 to 27.4 ug. CD8+CD57+ expansion was defined as frequency above the mean frequency observed in healthy subjects. The full study reports these points: Patients and healthy controls showed no significant difference in CD8+ Simpson's diversity (P=0.060). About 29 CD8+ CDR3 sequences were found to be shared between patients and controls, but these sequences appeared to be highly expressed in patients and within the immunodominant clones of the patients.

TCR beta VDJ combination and CDR3 sequence profiling used genomic DNA as the template. An Illumina HiSeq 2000 was used for TCR repertoire sequencing. Turning to the authors' computational methods: Repertoires were assessed using TRBV/TRBJ rearrangement plots, CDR3 size and DJ length profiles, and Simpson's diversity index. Whichever DNA sequence was most abundant in the deep sequencing data was defined as the immunodominant clone. CDR3 amino acid sequences were checked for sharing between subjects and were compared against published repertoires and the VDJdb database. TCRdb redid the processing of the public reads, applying fastp at Q25 and MiXCR, and retained in-frame beta chains. Duplicate CDR3 protein sequences are folded into a single record with the most common DNA and genes. The V and J calls were not made by the authors but by TCRdb's processing. This sample is represented by roughly 150,000 distinct CDR3 sequences; around half of them were singletons. The ten largest make up roughly 2.8% of the sample.

This clonotype was obtained from a human donor with aplastic anemia. Sequences were obtained from sorted CD4+, CD8+, or CD8+CD57+ T cells (not recorded which) from PBMCs.

The nucleotide sequence reads TGTGCCAGCAGAATGACAGGTTACAATGAGCAGTTCTTC. Its coded protein is CASRMTGYNEQFF. The rearranged segments are TRBV7-9 and TRBJ2-1; perhaps TRBD1 is the D gene, with 6 bases matching. Taken from the germline V gene (reference sequence), the CDR1 and CDR2 loops are SEHNR and FQNEAQ. The CDR3, cysteine through phenylalanine, is 13 amino acids long. Only the CDR3 portion is preserved as DNA: 39 bases, with reading frame beginning at the first base. The junction carries 10 bases between V and J, which are trimmed by 6 bases and 4 bases respectively.